The sequence of this T cell receptor beta chain was determined in a study of cytotoxic CD8 clonotypes in ibrutinib-treated CLL. The overall study: Researchers reported about 10 relapsed/refractory and over 14 treatment-naive patients, 17 of them IGHV unmutated. Averaging across samples gave roughly 230,000 productive templates and more than 80,000 productive rearrangements.

Data came from immunoSEQ multiplex PCR; TCRdb stores just in-frame clones and leaves some out. The sample lists around 310,000 clones, about 80% occurring once. Extraction of around 2 micrograms of genomic DNA from cryopreserved PBMCs supplied material for TCR beta libraries. Germline lookup yields CDR1 MNHNS and CDR2 SASEGT. Trimming left V 2 bases short and J 1 base short, with 10 bases between. The CDR3 consists of 15 residues. This receptor was obtained from a human donor with chronic lymphocytic leukemia. The chain recombines TRBV6-1 with TRBJ2-3; D gene uncertain. The source material was PBMCs, sampled before ibrutinib treatment. DNA for the CDR3: TGTGCCAGCAGTGAATCCCCGCCTGGCACAGATACGCAGTATTTT. This translates into CASSESPPGTDTQYF.